The next 14 T cell receptor beta chains were all read from a single sample in a study of T cell changes during pregnancy in multiple sclerosis. Repertoires were generated with immunoSEQ multiplex PCR, while TCRdb's copy carries only in-frame clones and drops some. The table shows about 58,000 clones, with around 93% occurring only once. The source material was CD8+ T cells from peripheral blood mononuclear cells, sampled in the second trimester of pregnancy. Every receptor here comes from a female donor with multiple sclerosis, enrolled in a pregnancy study.

The CDR3 sequence is CASSSTTGYYEQYF. CDR3 DNA sequence: TGTGCCAGCAGCTCGACGACAGGGTACTACGAGCAGTACTTC. The rearrangement joins TRBV7-9 to TRBJ2-7; 7 bases match TRBD1. The J segment lost 3 bases and the V segment lost 4 bases, leaving 6 bases of the junction unmatched. This CDR3 has 14 residues. Germline values: CDR1 SEHNR, CDR2 FQNEAQ (reference sequence).

The chain employs TRBV2 and TRBJ1-5; maybe TRBD1 (6 bases). The germline CDR1 and CDR2 sequences are SNHLY and FYNNEI. Trimming shortened V by 5 bases and J by 6 bases, and 20 bases separated the two germline ends. This CDR3 region has 16 residues. CDR3 sequence (DNA): TGTGCCAGCAGTATTAGTCAACAGGGAGGGACTCAGCCCCAGCATTTT. It translates to CASSISQQGGTQPQHF.

This clone showed up just once. The chain carries TRBV6-5 and TRBJ2-7; D might be TRBD2 (6 bases). V was cut by 0 bases and J by 0 bases, with 6 bases left in between. This CDR3 contains 14 residues. Germline V gives CDR1 MNHEY, CDR2 SVGAGI. In DNA form, the CDR3 reads TGTGCCAGCAGTTACTCAGCGGGCTCCTACGAGCAGTACTTC. It codes for CASSYSAGSYEQYF.

The chain joins TRBV9 to TRBJ2-1, with D possibly being TRBD2 (5 bases). The CDR3 runs 12 residues. Germline loops: CDR1 SGDLS, CDR2 YYNGEE. Trimming shortened V by 3 bases and J by 6 bases, and 7 bases separated the two germline ends. The CDR3 nucleotides read TGTGCCAGCAGCGCCGAGGGCAATGAGCAGTTCTTC. Its translation: CASSAEGNEQFF.

V usage is TRBV6-5 and J usage is TRBJ2-3, with 8 positions matching TRBD2. The ends lost 2 bases at V and 0 bases at J; junction bases unmatched: 4. The germline V gene has CDR1 MNHEY and CDR2 SVGAGI. This CDR3 is built from 16 residues. CDR3 sequence: CASSYLRGGSTDTQYF. The CDR3 DNA is TGTGCCAGCAGTTACCTTCGGGGGGGAAGCACAGATACGCAGTATTTT.

J is TRBJ1-1 and V is TRBV27; possible D gene TRBD1, 5 bases. CDR1 and CDR2 from the germline V gene are MNHEY and SMNVEV (reference sequence). Deletions cut 3 bases from V and 4 bases from J, with 9 bases between. The length of the CDR3 is 13 residues. The CDR3 DNA reads as TGTGCCAGCAGTTTTTCGGGGGGCACTGAAGCTTTCTTT. Translating it yields CASSFSGGTEAFF.

This chain connects TRBV9 to TRBJ1-2, with TRBD1 identical over 9 bases. Germline-derived CDR1 and CDR2 are SGDLS and YYNGEE. The V gene end was trimmed by 4 bases and the J gene end by 0 bases; junction bases not matched to a gene: 7. The CDR3 loop spans 16 amino acids. The CDR3: CASSPPGTGSNYGYTF. The CDR3 DNA reads TGTGCCAGCAGCCCACCTGGGACAGGGTCTAACTATGGCTACACCTTC.

V and J are TRBV7-2 and TRBJ2-1; TRBD2 aligns across 11 bases. The J segment lost 9 bases and the V segment lost 0 bases, leaving 7 bases of the junction unmatched. CDR3 length: 16 amino acids. Germline V gene lookup returns CDR1 SGHTA and CDR2 FQGNSA. Here the CDR3 reads CASSLAGSGGASEQFF. In DNA, the CDR3 is TGTGCCAGCAGCTTAGCCGGTAGCGGGGGGGCCAGTGAGCAGTTCTTC.

This chain links TRBV28 with TRBJ1-5; no clear D. From germline, CDR1 is MDHEN and CDR2 SYDVKM. The CDR3 covers 17 residues. V lost 7 bases and J lost 3, with 22 bases in between. The chain's CDR3 is CASTGRTGKGFNQPQHF. The CDR3 DNA is TGTGCCAGCACCGGTCGGACGGGGAAGGGCTTCAATCAGCCCCAGCATTTT.

The CDR3 nucleotides are TGTGCCTGGAGTGGTAGCGGGAGCAGCGGGGACAATGAGCAGTTCTTC. It yields the protein CAWSGSGSSGDNEQFF. The rearrangement uses TRBV30 and TRBJ2-1; 9 bases are a match to TRBD2. With 1 base clipped from V and 5 bases from J, the junction kept 9 bases outside the gene matches. The CDR3 spans 16 residues. Germline CDR1 is GTSNPN and CDR2 is SVGIG (reference sequence).

The chain recombines TRBV27 with TRBJ1-1, with 8 nucleotides matching TRBD1. Germline assignment: CDR1 MNHEY and CDR2 SMNVEV (reference sequence). The junction had 8 bases not matched to a gene; V was cut back by 8 bases and J by 0 bases. The CDR3 length is 15 residues. This CDR3 is CASQGADFMNTEAFF. Written as DNA, the CDR3 is TGTGCCAGCCAGGGGGCTGACTTTATGAACACTGAAGCTTTCTTT.

The chain links TRBV15 to TRBJ2-5, with TRBD1 matching over 9 bases. Germline V gene lookup returns CDR1 LNHNV and CDR2 YYDKDF (reference sequence). V lost 3 bases to trimming and J lost 2 bases; unmatched junction nucleotides: 1. The CDR3 extends over 14 amino acids. CDR3 sequence reads: CATSSDRGQETQYF. In DNA, the CDR3 is TGTGCCACCAGCAGTGACAGGGGGCAAGAGACCCAGTACTTC.

CDR3 region: CASTLNPGLDYGYTF. The CDR3 nucleotides are TGTGCCAGCACCCTTAATCCAGGGTTGGACTATGGCTACACCTTC. V usage is TRBV5-5 and J usage is TRBJ1-2; D may be TRBD1 (5 bases). V lost 6 bases to trimming and J lost 3 bases, with 18 bases between them. The CDR3 contains 15 residues. Germline loops: CDR1 SGHKS, CDR2 YYEKEE (reference sequence). Supplemented by reference TRBV5-5 and TRBJ1-2, the full variable domain reads DAGVTQSPTHLIKTRGQQVTLRCSPISGHKSVSWYQQVLGQGPQFIFQYYEKEERGRGNFPDRFSARQFPNYSSELNVNALLLGDSALYLCASTLNPGLDYGYTFGSGTRLTVV.

The rearrangement uses TRBV28 and TRBJ2-7; TRBD2 matches at 11 bases. With 2 bases clipped from V and 6 bases from J, the junction kept 3 bases outside the gene matches. The germline gives CDR1 MDHEN, CDR2 SYDVKM. The CDR3 length is 14 residues. The CDR3 here is CASSLELAGVEQYF. CDR3 nucleotide sequence: TGTGCCAGCAGTTTAGAACTAGCGGGAGTCGAGCAGTACTTC. The variable domain in full, with the rest retrieved from reference TRBV28 and TRBJ2-7, is DVKVTQSSRYLVKRTGEKVFLECVQDMDHENMFWYRQDPGLGLRLIYFSYDVKMKEKGDIPEGYSVSREKKERFSLILESASTNQTSMYLCASSLELAGVEQYFGPGTRLTVT.